This T cell receptor beta chain is drawn from a study of response to subunit inactivated influenza vaccine (dated by TCRdb to the late 2010s). About the study as a whole: Deep quantitative T cell receptor repertoire profiling was used in the study to track responses to a trivalent subunit inactivated influenza vaccine. Points the paper makes about the study in general: According to the authors, only a limited number of new T cells may be recruited by each seasonal influenza vaccination.

Concerning this clonotype itself: The clone's antigen remains unknown. No quality values exist for individual bases; no much larger clone is one base distant.

Library construction relied on RT-PCR. Data came from an Illumina HiSeq 2500. TCRdb took the public reads, trimmed them with fastp at Q25, ran MiXCR for clone calling and kept in-frame beta chains. One record per CDR3 amino acid sequence lists the most common genes and DNA. The sample data list around 760,000 distinct CDR3 sequences, and about 14% of these were observed just once. Approximately 6.5% of the sample lies in the top ten. The TCR sequence derives from a man in his fifties or sixties who received an inactivated influenza vaccine. Donor details come from another sample of the same person, matched by shared clones. The sequenced sample was PBMCs from blood, obtained less than 15 days before vaccination.

In nucleotide form, the sequence is TGTGCCAGCAGCTCTACTCCGGGACTACCCCCACAGTTCTTC. The encoded protein is CASSSTPGLPPQFF. Recombination linked TRBV7-2 to TRBJ2-1, with 7 bases in between that match TRBD2. The CDR3 sequence holds 14 residues, the cysteine and phenylalanine included. The entry retains the CDR3 DNA only, 42 bases that are in frame from base 1. As encoded in the germline V gene, CDR1 is SGHTA while CDR2 is FQGNSA. Compared with germline, V lacks 4 bases and J lacks 13 bases; bases without a gene match: 13.